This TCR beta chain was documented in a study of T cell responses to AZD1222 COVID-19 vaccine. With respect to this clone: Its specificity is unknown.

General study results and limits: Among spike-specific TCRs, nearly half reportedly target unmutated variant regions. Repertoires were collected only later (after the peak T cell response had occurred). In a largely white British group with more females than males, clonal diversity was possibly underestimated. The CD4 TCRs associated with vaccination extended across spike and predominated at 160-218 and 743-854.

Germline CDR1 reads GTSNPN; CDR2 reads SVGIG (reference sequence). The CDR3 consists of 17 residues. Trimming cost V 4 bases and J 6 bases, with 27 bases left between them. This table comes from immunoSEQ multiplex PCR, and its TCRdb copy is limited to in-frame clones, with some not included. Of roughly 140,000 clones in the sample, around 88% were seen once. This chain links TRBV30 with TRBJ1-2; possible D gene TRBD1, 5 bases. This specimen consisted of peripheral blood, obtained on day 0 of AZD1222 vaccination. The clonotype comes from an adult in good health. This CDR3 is CAWKGILGVAPTDGYTF. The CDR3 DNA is TGTGCCTGGAAAGGGATATTAGGGGTCGCCCCCACGGATGGCTACACCTTC.